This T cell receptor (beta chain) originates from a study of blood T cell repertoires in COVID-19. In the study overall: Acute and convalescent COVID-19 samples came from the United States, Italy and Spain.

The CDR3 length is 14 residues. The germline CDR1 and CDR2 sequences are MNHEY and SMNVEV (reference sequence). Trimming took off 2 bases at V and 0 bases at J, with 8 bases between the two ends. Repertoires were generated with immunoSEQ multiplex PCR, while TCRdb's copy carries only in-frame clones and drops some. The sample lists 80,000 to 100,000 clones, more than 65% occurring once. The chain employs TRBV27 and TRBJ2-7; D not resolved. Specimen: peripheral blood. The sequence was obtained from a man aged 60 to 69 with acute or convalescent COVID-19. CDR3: CASSLASTSYEQYF. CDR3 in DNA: TGTGCCAGCAGTTTAGCCAGTACCTCCTACGAGCAGTACTTC.